The 19 T cell receptor beta chains reported below all come from one sample, sequenced in a study of cytomegalovirus exposure and HLA in healthy donors. Some clones are missing from TCRdb's copy, which holds only in-frame ones; the method was immunoSEQ multiplex PCR. The sample consists of tens of thousands of clones, approximately 94% of them appearing once. The specimen was PBMCs. These receptors all come from a woman under 30 in good health and CMV-seropositive.

Note on this clone: Other nucleotide sequences from this sample produce the same CDR3. The rearrangement joins TRBV5-1 to TRBJ1-3; unclear D gene. Trimming took 3 bases from V and 0 from J, leaving 7 bases between them. The CDR3 loop spans 14 amino acids. Germline V gives CDR1 SGHRS, CDR2 YFSETQ. The CDR3 nucleotides are TGCGCCAGCAGCTCTACCGGCTCTGGAAACACCATATATTTT. Translating gives CASSSTGSGNTIYF.

The chain employs TRBV11-3 and TRBJ1-4; TRBD1 aligns across 7 bases. The germline CDR1 and CDR2 sequences are SGHNT and YENEEA. Germline trimming cut 2 bases from V and 3 bases from J; bases unmatched to any gene: 3. The CDR3 length is 15 residues. This CDR3 reads CASSLNRGSNEKLFF. CDR3 in DNA: TGTGCCAGCAGCTTAAACAGGGGATCTAATGAAAAACTGTTTTTT.

J is TRBJ1-5 and V is TRBV6-1; D may be TRBD1 (5 bases). The CDR3 totals 13 residues. CDR1 and CDR2 (germline): MNHNS, SASEGT. V was clipped by 3 bases and J by 9 bases, with 12 bases between them. CDR3 loop: CASSEGPVGPQHF. In nucleotides, the CDR3 is TGTGCCAGCAGTGAGGGGCCGGTCGGGCCCCAGCATTTT.

This rearrangement joins TRBV4-2 to TRBJ1-3; D remains ambiguous. The germline V gene encodes CDR1 LGHNA and CDR2 YNFKEQ. V was trimmed by 0 bases and J by 0 bases, leaving 9 bases between them. This CDR3 comprises 16 residues. The CDR3 nucleotides read TGTGCCAGCAGCCAAGAGGGGAGAAGCTCTGGAAACACCATATATTTT. It yields the protein CASSQEGRSSGNTIYF.

This chain uses TRBV7-2 with TRBJ2-3; tentatively, D is TRBD1 (5 bases). Germline CDR1 SGHTA, CDR2 FQGNSA. This CDR3 has 13 amino acids. V was cut by 5 bases and J by 3 bases, with 9 bases left in between. This CDR3 is CASSIQATDTQYF. The CDR3 coding sequence is TGTGCCAGCAGCATACAGGCTACAGATACGCAGTATTTT.

This sequence joins TRBV30 and TRBJ2-1, with 10 bases lining up with TRBD2. There are 14 residues in the CDR3. Germline loops: CDR1 GTSNPN, CDR2 SVGIG (reference sequence). Germline trimming cut 4 bases from V and 8 bases from J; bases unmatched to any gene: 8. CDR3 region: CAWTASGGADEQFF. CDR3 sequence (DNA): TGTGCCTGGACTGCTAGCGGGGGTGCCGATGAGCAGTTCTTC.

The rearrangement links TRBV2 to TRBJ2-3, with D hard to call. The CDR3 extends over 15 amino acids. V shed 6 bases and J shed 4 bases, with 17 bases lying between them. Germline assignment: CDR1 SNHLY and CDR2 FYNNEI. The DNA of the CDR3 is TGTGCCAGCAGGACCCACCGGGTTATCCCAGATACGCAGTATTTT. Amino acids: CASRTHRVIPDTQYF.

The chain is built from TRBV27 and TRBJ1-1; 7 bases match TRBD1. The CDR3 contains 16 residues. V lost 2 bases and J lost 5; bases outside the gene matches: 11. Germline CDR1 MNHEY, CDR2 SMNVEV (reference sequence). DNA of the CDR3: TGTGCCAGCAGTTTACTGACAGGGCTAGGCGGGACTGAAGCTTTCTTT. Translating gives CASSLLTGLGGTEAFF.

The chain combines TRBV6-5 with TRBJ2-1; 12 nucleotides agree with TRBD1. The V segment lost 6 bases and the J segment 7 bases; nucleotides outside the gene matches: 7. Germline lookup yields CDR1 MNHEY and CDR2 SVGAGI. The CDR3 consists of 15 residues. The CDR3 is CASRGQGARRNEQFF. In DNA form, the CDR3 reads TGTGCCAGCAGGGGACAGGGGGCGCGTAGAAATGAGCAGTTCTTC.

This chain links TRBV28 with TRBJ2-1; 9 bases align to TRBD2. CDR1 MDHEN and CDR2 SYDVKM come from the germline V gene. V trimming: 1 base; J trimming: 4 bases; junction bases outside the gene matches: 17. CDR3 size: 20 residues. CDR3 coding DNA: TGTGCCAGCAGTTTATCCTTTAGGGGTATAGCGGGAGAGAGGTACAATGAGCAGTTCTTC. Amino acids: CASSLSFRGIAGERYNEQFF. Supplemented by reference TRBV28 and TRBJ2-1, the full variable domain reads DVKVTQSSRYLVKRTGEKVFLECVQDMDHENMFWYRQDPGLGLRLIYFSYDVKMKEKGDIPEGYSVSREKKERFSLILESASTNQTSMYLCASSLSFRGIAGERYNEQFFGPGTRLTVL.

The genes are TRBV7-6 and TRBJ1-1; weak D call: TRBD1 (5 bases). The CDR3 has 16 residues. The ends were cut back, 4 bases at V and 3 bases at J, with 18 bases in the middle. CDR1 and CDR2 (germline): SGHVS, FNYEAQ. The CDR3 loop is CASSSGGGVLDTEAFF. CDR3 sequence (DNA): TGTGCCAGCAGCTCGGGCGGGGGGGTTCTGGACACTGAAGCTTTCTTT.

The rearrangement links TRBV5-1 to TRBJ2-3; TRBD2 matches at 9 bases. The CDR3 covers 15 residues. The germline V gene has CDR1 SGHRS and CDR2 YFSETQ. Trimming cost V 4 bases and J 0 bases; bases outside gene matches: 3. In DNA, the CDR3 is TGCGCCAGCAGCCCCCTAGCGGGAAGCACAGATACGCAGTATTTT. Protein sequence: CASSPLAGSTDTQYF.

The genes are TRBV7-9 and TRBJ2-3, with 7 nucleotides matching TRBD2. The V gene end was trimmed by 4 bases and the J gene end by 1 base; junction bases not matched to a gene: 8. Per the germline V gene, CDR1 is SEHNR and CDR2 is FQNEAQ (reference sequence). The CDR3 totals 16 residues. In DNA form, the CDR3 reads TGTGCCAGCAGCTCCAAGCGGGATTATGGCACAGATACGCAGTATTTT. It specifies CASSSKRDYGTDTQYF.

The chain links TRBV5-1 to TRBJ1-1; tentatively, D is TRBD1 (5 bases). Germline V gives CDR1 SGHRS, CDR2 YFSETQ. The CDR3 runs 16 residues. Trimming stripped 0 bases from V and 3 bases from J, with 15 bases between. DNA of the CDR3: TGCGCCAGCAGCTTGGGGGGGGGACCGGGAGACACTGAAGCTTTCTTT. The encoded protein is CASSLGGGPGDTEAFF.

The chain joins TRBV14 to TRBJ2-5; 9 nucleotides match TRBD1. There are 15 residues in the CDR3. CDR1 SGHDN and CDR2 FVKESK come from the germline V gene. Germline trimming cut 5 bases from V and 5 bases from J; bases unmatched to any gene: 9. CDR3 region: CASSVPGQGCETQYF. CDR3 DNA: TGTGCCAGCAGCGTGCCGGGACAGGGATGCGAGACCCAGTACTTC.

The chain is built from TRBV5-1 and TRBJ2-3; weak D call: TRBD2 (5 bases). CDR1 is SGHRS, CDR2 YFSETQ, per germline. V shed 5 bases and J shed 2 bases, with 9 bases lying between them. CDR3 size: 13 residues. The CDR3 bases are TGCGCCAGCAGGGCTAGCCTCACAGATACGCAGTATTTT. This codes for CASRASLTDTQYF.

This chain links TRBV15 with TRBJ1-1; D might be TRBD1 (5 bases). The CDR3 is made up of 13 amino acids. Trimming removed 3 bases from V and 5 bases from J, with 10 bases in between. The germline V gene encodes CDR1 LNHNV and CDR2 YYDKDF (reference sequence). In nucleotides, the CDR3 is TGTGCCACCAGCAGTTGGGGGGGAACTGAAGCTTTCTTT. This translates into CATSSWGGTEAFF.

The V and J genes are TRBV9 and TRBJ2-1, with TRBD1 matching 12 bases. The CDR3 runs to 13 residues. V trimming: 3 bases; J trimming: 14 bases; junction bases outside the gene matches: 6. Germline V gene lookup returns CDR1 SGDLS and CDR2 YYNGEE. The CDR3 protein is CASSAGTGGLKFF. DNA for the CDR3: TGTGCCAGCAGCGCTGGGACAGGGGGCCTAAAGTTCTTC.

The sample holds a few counts of this clone. This chain connects TRBV30 to TRBJ2-3; TRBD2 is a possible D gene (6 bases). This CDR3 spans 16 amino acids. Looked up from germline, CDR1 is GTSNPN and CDR2 is SVGIG (reference sequence). The V end was cut by 0 bases, the J end by 2 bases, with 15 bases between. The CDR3 loop is CAWSVGVAVLTDTQYF. Written as DNA, the CDR3 is TGTGCCTGGAGTGTGGGGGTAGCGGTTCTCACAGATACGCAGTATTTT. Using reference TRBV30 and TRBJ2-3 for the parts outside the CDR3, the full variable domain is SQTIHQWPATLVQPVGSPLSLECTVEGTSNPNLYWYRQAAGRGLQLLFYSVGIGQISSEVPQNLSASRPQDRQFILSSKKLLLSDSGFYLCAWSVGVAVLTDTQYFGPGTRLTVL.